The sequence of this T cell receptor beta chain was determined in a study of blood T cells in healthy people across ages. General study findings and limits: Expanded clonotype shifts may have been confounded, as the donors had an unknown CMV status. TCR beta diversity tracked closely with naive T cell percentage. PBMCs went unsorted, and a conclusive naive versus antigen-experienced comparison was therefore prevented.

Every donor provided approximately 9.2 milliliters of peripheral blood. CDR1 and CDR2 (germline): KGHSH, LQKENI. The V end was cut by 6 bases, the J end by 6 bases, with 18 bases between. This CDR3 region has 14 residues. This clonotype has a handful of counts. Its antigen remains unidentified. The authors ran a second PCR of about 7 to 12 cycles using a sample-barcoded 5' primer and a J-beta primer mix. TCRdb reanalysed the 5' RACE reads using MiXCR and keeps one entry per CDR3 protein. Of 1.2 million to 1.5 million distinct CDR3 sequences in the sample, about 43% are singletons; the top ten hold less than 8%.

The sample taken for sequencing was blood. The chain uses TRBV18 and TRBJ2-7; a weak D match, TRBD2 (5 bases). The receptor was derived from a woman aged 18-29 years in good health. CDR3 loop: CASSRDSSSSEQYF. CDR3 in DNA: TGTGCCAGCTCCCGGGATTCGTCGAGTTCCGAGCAGTACTTC.